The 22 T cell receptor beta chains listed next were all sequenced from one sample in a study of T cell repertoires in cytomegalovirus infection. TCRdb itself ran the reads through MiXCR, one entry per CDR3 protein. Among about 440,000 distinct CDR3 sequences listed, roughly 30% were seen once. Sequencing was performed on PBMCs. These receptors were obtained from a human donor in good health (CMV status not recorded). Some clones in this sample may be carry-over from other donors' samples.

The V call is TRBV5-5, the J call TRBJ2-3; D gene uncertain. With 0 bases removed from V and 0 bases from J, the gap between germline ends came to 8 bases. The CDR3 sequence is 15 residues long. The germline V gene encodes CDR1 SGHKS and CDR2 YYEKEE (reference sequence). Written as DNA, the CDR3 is TGTGCCAGCAGCTTGGTTGGCAAGAGCACAGATACGCAGTATTTT. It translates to CASSLVGKSTDTQYF. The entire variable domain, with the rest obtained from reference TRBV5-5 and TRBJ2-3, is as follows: DAGVTQSPTHLIKTRGQQVTLRCSPISGHKSVSWYQQVLGQGPQFIFQYYEKEERGRGNFPDRFSARQFPNYSSELNVNALLLGDSALYLCASSLVGKSTDTQYFGPGTRLTVL.

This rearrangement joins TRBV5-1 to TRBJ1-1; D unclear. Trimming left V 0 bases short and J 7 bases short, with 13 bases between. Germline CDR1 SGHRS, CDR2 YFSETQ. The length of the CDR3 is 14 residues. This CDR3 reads CASSLGGIEGEAFF. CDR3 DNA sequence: TGCGCCAGCAGCTTGGGGGGTATAGAAGGTGAAGCTTTCTTT.

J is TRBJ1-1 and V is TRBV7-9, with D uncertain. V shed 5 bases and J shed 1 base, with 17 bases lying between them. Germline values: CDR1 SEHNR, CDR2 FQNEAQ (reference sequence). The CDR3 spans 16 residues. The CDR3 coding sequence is TGTGCCAGCAGCCCTCGTTCAACACGGACGAACACTGAAGCTTTCTTT. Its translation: CASSPRSTRTNTEAFF.

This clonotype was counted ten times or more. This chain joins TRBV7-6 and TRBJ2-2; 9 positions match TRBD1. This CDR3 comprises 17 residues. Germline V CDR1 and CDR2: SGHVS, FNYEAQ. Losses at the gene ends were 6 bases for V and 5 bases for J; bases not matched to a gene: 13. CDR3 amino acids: CASSSRADRGWTGELFF. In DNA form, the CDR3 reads TGTGCCAGCAGTTCAAGGGCTGACAGGGGGTGGACCGGGGAGCTGTTTTTT.

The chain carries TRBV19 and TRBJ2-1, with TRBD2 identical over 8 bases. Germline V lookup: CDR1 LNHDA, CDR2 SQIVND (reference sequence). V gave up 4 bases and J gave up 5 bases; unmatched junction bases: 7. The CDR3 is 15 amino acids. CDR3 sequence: CASSKGAGAHNEQFF. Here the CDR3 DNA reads TGTGCCAGTAGTAAAGGAGCGGGGGCGCACAATGAGCAGTTCTTC.

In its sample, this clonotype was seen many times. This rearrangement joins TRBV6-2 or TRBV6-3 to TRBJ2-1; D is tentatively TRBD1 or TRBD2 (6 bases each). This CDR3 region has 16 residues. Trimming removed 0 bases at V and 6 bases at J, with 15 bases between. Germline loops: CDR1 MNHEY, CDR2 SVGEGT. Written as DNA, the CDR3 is TGTGCCAGCAGTTACTCGGTGGGGGGCGTCCGCAATGAGCAGTTCTTC. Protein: CASSYSVGGVRNEQFF.

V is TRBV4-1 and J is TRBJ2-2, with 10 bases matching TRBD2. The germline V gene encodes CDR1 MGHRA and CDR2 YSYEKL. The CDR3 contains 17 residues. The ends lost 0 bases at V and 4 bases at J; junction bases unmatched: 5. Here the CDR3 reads CASSQEGAGGVTGELFF. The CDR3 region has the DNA TGCGCCAGCAGCCAAGAGGGAGCGGGGGGGGTCACCGGGGAGCTGTTTTTT.

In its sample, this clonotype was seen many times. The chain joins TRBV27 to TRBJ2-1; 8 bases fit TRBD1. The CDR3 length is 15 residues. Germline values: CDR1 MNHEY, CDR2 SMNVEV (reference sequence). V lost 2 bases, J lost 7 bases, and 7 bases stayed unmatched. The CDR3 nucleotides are TGTGCCAGCAGTTTAAGGGGGACAGGTCTGAATGAGCAGTTCTTC. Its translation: CASSLRGTGLNEQFF.

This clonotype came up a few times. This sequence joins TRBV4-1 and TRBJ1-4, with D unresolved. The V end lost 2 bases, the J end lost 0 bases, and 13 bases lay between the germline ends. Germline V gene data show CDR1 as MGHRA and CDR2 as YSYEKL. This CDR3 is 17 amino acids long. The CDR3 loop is CASSQTGAGATNEKLFF. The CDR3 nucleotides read TGCGCCAGCAGCCAAACGGGTGCCGGTGCAACTAATGAAAAACTGTTTTTT.

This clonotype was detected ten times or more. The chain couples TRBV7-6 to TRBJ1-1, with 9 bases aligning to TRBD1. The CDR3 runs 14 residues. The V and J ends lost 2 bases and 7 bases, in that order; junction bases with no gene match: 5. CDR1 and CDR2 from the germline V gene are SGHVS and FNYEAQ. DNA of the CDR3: TGTGCCAGCAGCTTAACACAGGGGGCTATTGAAGCTTTCTTT. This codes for CASSLTQGAIEAFF.

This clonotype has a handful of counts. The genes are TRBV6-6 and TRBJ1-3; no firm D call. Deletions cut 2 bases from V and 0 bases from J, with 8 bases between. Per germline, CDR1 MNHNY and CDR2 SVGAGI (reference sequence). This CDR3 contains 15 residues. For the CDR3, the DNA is TGTGCCAGCAGTTACGGCGTGAGCTCTGGAAACACCATATATTTT. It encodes CASSYGVSSGNTIYF.

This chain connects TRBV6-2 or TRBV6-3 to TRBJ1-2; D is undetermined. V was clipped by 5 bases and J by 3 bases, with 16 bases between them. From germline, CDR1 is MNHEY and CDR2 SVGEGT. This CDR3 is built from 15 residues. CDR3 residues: CASSDLPQIDYGYTF. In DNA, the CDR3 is TGTGCCAGCAGTGACCTTCCGCAAATCGACTATGGCTACACCTTC.

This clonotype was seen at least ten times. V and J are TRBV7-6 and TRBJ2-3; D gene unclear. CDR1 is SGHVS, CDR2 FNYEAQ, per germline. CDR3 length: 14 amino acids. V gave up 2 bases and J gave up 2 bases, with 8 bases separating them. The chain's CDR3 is CASSLQLVTDTQYF. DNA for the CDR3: TGTGCCAGCAGCTTACAACTGGTCACAGATACGCAGTATTTT.

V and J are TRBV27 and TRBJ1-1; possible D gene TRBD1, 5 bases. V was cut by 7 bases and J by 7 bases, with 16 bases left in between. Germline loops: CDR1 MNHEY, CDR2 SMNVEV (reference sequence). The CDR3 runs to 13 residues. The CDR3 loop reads CASTSGRGIEAFF. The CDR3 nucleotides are TGTGCCAGCACTTCAGGGCGCGGCATTGAAGCTTTCTTT.

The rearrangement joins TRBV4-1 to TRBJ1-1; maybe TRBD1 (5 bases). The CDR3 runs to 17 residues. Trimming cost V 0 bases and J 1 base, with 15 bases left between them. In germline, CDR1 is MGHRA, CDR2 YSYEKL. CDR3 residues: CASSQDLGVFSNTEAFF. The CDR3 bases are TGCGCCAGCAGCCAAGATTTAGGGGTTTTTTCGAACACTGAAGCTTTCTTT.

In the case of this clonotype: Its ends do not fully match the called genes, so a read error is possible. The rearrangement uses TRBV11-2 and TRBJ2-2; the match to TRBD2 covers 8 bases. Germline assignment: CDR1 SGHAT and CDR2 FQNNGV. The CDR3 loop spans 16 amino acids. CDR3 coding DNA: TGTGCCAGCAGCCCGCGGGGGGCTCAGAACATCGGGGAGCTGTTTTTT. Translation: CASSPRGAQNIGELFF.

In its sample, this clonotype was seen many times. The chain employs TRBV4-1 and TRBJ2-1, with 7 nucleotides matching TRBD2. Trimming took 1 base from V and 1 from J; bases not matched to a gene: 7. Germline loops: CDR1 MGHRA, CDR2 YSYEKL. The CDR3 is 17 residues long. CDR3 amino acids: CASSQGTGGGSYNEQFF. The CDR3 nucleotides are TGCGCCAGCAGCCAAGGTACTGGCGGGGGATCCTACAATGAGCAGTTCTTC.

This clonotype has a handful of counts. Here the CDR3 DNA reads TGCAGCGCCGTCGGGCTAAACACTGAAGCTTTCTTT. Protein sequence: CSAVGLNTEAFF. The genes are TRBV29-1 and TRBJ1-1; D gene unclear. Per germline, CDR1 SQVTM and CDR2 ANQGSEA. The CDR3 covers 12 residues. The V and J ends lost 7 bases and 2 bases respectively, with 11 bases between them.

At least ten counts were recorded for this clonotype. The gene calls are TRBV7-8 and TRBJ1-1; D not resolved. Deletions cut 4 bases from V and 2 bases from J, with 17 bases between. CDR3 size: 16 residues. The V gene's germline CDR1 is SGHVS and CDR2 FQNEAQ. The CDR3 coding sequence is TGTGCCAGCAGCTCTTTAGAGGGAATCCCTAACACTGAAGCTTTCTTT. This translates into CASSSLEGIPNTEAFF. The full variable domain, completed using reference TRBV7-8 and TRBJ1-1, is GAGVSQSPRYKVAKRGQDVALRCDPISGHVSLFWYQQALGQGPEFLTYFQNEAQLDKSGLPSDRFFAERPEGSVSTLKIQRTQQEDSAVYLCASSSLEGIPNTEAFFGQGTRLTVV.

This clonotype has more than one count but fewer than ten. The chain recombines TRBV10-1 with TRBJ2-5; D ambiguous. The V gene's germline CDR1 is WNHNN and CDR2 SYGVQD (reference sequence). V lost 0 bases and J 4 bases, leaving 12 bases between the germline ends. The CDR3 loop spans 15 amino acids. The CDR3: CASSESTRHGETQYF. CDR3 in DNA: TGCGCCAGCAGTGAGTCGACTCGCCACGGAGAGACCCAGTACTTC.

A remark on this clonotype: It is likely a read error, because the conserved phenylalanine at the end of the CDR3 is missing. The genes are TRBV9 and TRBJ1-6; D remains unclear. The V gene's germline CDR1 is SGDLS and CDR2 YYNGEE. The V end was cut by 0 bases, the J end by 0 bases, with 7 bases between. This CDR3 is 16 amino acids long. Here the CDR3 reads CASSVDGSSYNSPLHL. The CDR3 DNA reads TGTGCCAGCAGCGTAGATGGGAGCTCCTATAATTCACCCCTCCACTTG.

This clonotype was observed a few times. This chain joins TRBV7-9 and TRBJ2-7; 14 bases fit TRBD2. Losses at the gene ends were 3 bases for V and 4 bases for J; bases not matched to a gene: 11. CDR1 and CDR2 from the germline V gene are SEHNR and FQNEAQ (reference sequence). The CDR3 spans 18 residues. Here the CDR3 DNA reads TGTGCCAGCAGCTTCCCGGGACTAGCGGGGGTCAAGGGGTACGAGCAGTACTTC. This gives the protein CASSFPGLAGVKGYEQYF.